This TCR beta chain was profiled in a study of cytomegalovirus exposure and HLA in healthy donors (dated by TCRdb to about 2017). About the study as a whole: An earlier analysis of 587 of the donors reported approximately 260 Gb of sequence data and about 120 million unique TCR beta sequences obtained from some 170 million T cells. Roughly 300 gigabases of sequencing data and 80 million or so unique TCR sequences were included in an early release covering around 650 HLA-typed donors. Of the 300 to 500 genotyped donors, 70% to 90% were placed in the genetic ancestry cluster associated with self-reported Caucasian donors. The study was designed to test whether signatures of past pathogen exposure could be identified by cataloging public T cell receptors. The T cell repertoires of 550 to 850 subjects were profiled by immunosequencing and related to cytomegalovirus serostatus. Along with the approximately 700-subject first cohort, a separate validation cohort of more than 90 different subjects was used. High-throughput TCR immunosequencing, statistical association of individual TCRs with disease status, and machine learning were combined to predict cytomegalovirus infection status. To study patterns of TCR occurrence, a later analysis re-analyzed previously published TCR beta repertoires from around 670 donors and added high-resolution HLA genotyping. The later analysis used no new phenotypic data to find candidate immune exposures, relying instead on TCR beta sequences and their occurrence across donors. An earlier analysis of approximately 580 of the donors used high-throughput TCR beta sequencing to judge whether each TCR beta V gene segment behaved as functional or pseudogenic. Donor age, sex, ethnicity and CMV serostatus were collected together with the repertoire data. Genome-wide SNP genotypes for about 60% of the roughly 670 donors were used in a later genetic analysis, which treated that subset as a discovery cohort. All discovery cohort repertoires had been generated using a single sequencing platform. HLA typing included class I and class II loci at four-digit resolution. The number of typed donors differed by locus: 629-630 for A, B, C, DRB1 and DQB1; about 520 for DQA1; 606 for DPA1; and around 470 for DPB1. Because of strong linkage in the cohort, roughly five DR-DQ haplotypes were treated as single units for association and clustering. Across 398 genotyped donors of the cohort, an average of approximately 220,000 unique TCR beta nucleotide sequences per donor were sequenced, and roughly a sixth of those sequences were non-productive. Here is what the overall study found, with its caveats: HLA typing was unavailable for some donors at each locus, so association tests used only the typed subset. Around 16 rarely observed V segments, including chromosome 9 orphons, were excluded from the earlier analysis of some 590 of the donors because counts were too low. An association between a missense DCLRE1C variant and V-gene and J-gene trimming of TCR beta chains was found in a later genetic analysis and replicated in an independent cohort. In a later genetic analysis, fewer N-insertions in productive TCRs were reported among donors in an Asian-associated ancestry cluster than the approximately 670-donor mean. A later analysis reported that several top co-occurrence clusters appeared linked to parvovirus B19, influenza, CMV and Epstein-Barr virus. A cluster of highly shared sequence variants was judged likely to represent a technical artifact of the sequencing pipeline. When HLA alleles, especially DR and DQ, strongly co-occurred, TCR associations were difficult to assign to individual alleles. A further reported finding was that TCR beta sequences accurately predicted the HLA-A and HLA-B alleles for most subjects in the first cohort. The classifier was reported to diagnose cytomegalovirus status with high specificity and sensitivity in both the original and validation cohorts. In a later analysis, most CMV-associated TCR beta chains were found to appear HLA-restricted, with HLA associations seemingly driven largely by CMV exposure. A later analysis found that TCR association rates varied across HLA loci, with DRB1 alleles showing the most associated TCRs and HLA-C alleles the fewest. In a later analysis, HLA-associated TCR beta chains were found to be more clonally expanded and to have lower generation probabilities than equally common non-associated chains. Correlated functional status among segregating V segments might reflect linkage disequilibrium, but an unknown experimental factor could not be ruled out. In an earlier analysis of some 540 of the donors, most TCR beta V segments appeared in productive rearrangements about 87% or about 30% of the time, broadly matching IMGT annotations. Immune exposure information for the cohort was limited to CMV serostatus. The authors suggested that the approach could potentially be extended to other disease states and immunological phenotypes. A later analysis associated some 17,000 TCR beta sequences with specific HLA alleles at a false discovery rate of 0.05. In vitro tests confirmed that a few of the cytomegalovirus-associated TCR beta chains recognize cytomegalovirus antigens. The study listed 170 or so TCR beta chains as associated with cytomegalovirus. Presence/absence analyses assumed roughly uniform sequencing depth across donors, an assumption that may not hold. Most TCR sequences were seen in very few donors, while some public TCRs were found in many individuals. Only TCR beta chains were sequenced in this cohort, and the absence of alpha or paired-chain data limited detectable features.

The cohort was made up of under 800 healthy bone marrow donors. Cohort members were all nominally healthy when sampled, although unrecorded immune exposures were likely present. The donor was CMV seronegative and belonged to the group of around 350 seronegative cohort members. A peripheral blood sample was collected from each donor, and TCR beta sequencing was performed on peripheral blood mononuclear cells. Genomic DNA was extracted from the blood cell samples with the Qiagen DNeasy Blood Extraction Kit. Concerning this clone: The antigen it recognizes is unknown. There are no base qualities to consult, and no much larger clone falls within one base.

Library creation used the immunoSEQ multiplex PCR assay. For the multiplex PCR, a mixture combining 60 forward primers for TCR Vbeta segments and 13 reverse primers for TCR Jbeta segments was used. The CDR3 region of rearranged TCR beta genes was amplified from genomic DNA by a multiplex PCR assay. On the Illumina HiSeq System, the amplified TCR beta libraries were sequenced as 87-base-pair reads. For the original study's pipeline: A later analysis counted tens of millions of unique TCR beta chains across the 600 to 850 repertoires, and roughly 9.9 million of these chains were shared by at least two donors. Raw reads were error-corrected and collapsed into unique sequences with a nearest-neighbor algorithm that merged closely related sequences to remove PCR and sequencing errors. CDR3 sequences were aligned to IMGT reference sequences to assign V, D and J gene segments. Each retained sequence needed at least a six-nucleotide match to both a V gene segment and a J gene segment. A rearrangement was called productive if the CDR3 had no stop codons and remained in frame with V and J, and every other rearrangement was called non-productive. Following IMGT convention, CDR3 was defined as the stretch from the second conserved V-encoded cysteine up to the conserved J-encoded phenylalanine. The earlier analysis of more than 450 of the donors excluded sequences that lacked an unambiguous match to a single V gene segment. An earlier analysis of 587 of the donors called V segments functional above 56.7% productive rearrangements and segregating when the between-donor standard deviation exceeded 5%. A statistical classification framework was developed to diagnose cytomegalovirus status using the catalog of TCR beta chain sequences. A later analysis assigned V and J genes by comparing TCR nucleotide sequences with IMGT/GENE-DB human TR gene sequences. In a later analysis, CDR3 sequences and most-parsimonious VDJ recombination scenarios were assigned using the TCRdist pipeline. In a later analysis, every TCR beta chain was defined by the combination of its CDR3 amino acid sequence and its V-gene family, and reads without a unique V-gene family were dropped. As a way to deal with suspected cross-contamination and a sequencing artifact, a later analysis dropped 592 nucleotide sequences that were highly shared and had low generation probability. In a later analysis, a clonal expansion index was calculated for each public chain from normalized within-repertoire ranks of inferred template counts. A later analysis computed generation probabilities with a VDJ recombination model fitted to out-of-frame rearrangements, and checked the results against IGoR. Hypergeometric tests were used in a later analysis to score TCR-TCR, TCR-HLA and TCR-CMV co-occurrence, with a repertoire-size bias correction applied to the TCR pairs. To estimate false discovery rates, a later analysis permuted the HLA or CMV assignments 20 times. A later analysis grouped co-occurring TCRs with DBSCAN, adding TCRdist sequence similarity when clustering within HLA-allele-positive subsets. Co-occurrence clustering excluded repertoires with fewer than 30,000 or more than 120,000 public chains, plus five with anomalous nucleotide sharing. As stored in TCRdb, this immuneACCESS dataset retains in-frame rearrangements with V and J assigned. A fraction of the clones does not appear; measured against another copy, unresolved V genes explain less than half of the discrepancy, and the remainder lacks a known reason. The V and J calls and clone size come from that table; D and trimming were worked out from the DNA. This sample is represented by about 190,000 clones; approximately 86% of them were singletons. More than 1.5% of the sample lies in the top ten.

The specimen sequenced was PBMCs. This sequence originates from a woman aged 18-29 years in good health and CMV-seronegative.

The CDR3 corresponds to CASSLGGRGLYGTEAFF. Here is the DNA: TGCGCCAGCAGCTTGGGGGGCAGGGGGCTTTACGGGACTGAAGCTTTCTTT. Rearrangement joined TRBV5-1 to TRBJ1-1; TRBD1 matches 8 bases in the middle. CDR1 is given as SGHRS and CDR2 as YFSETQ, both from the germline V gene. The CDR3 sequence holds 17 residues, the cysteine and phenylalanine included. Solely the CDR3 DNA is kept, with 51 bases framed from the first base. Relative to germline, V is missing 0 bases and J is missing 5 bases, with 12 bases of the junction outside any gene match.